This T cell receptor beta chain is from a study of shared T cell receptors in the human thymus. Germline assignment: CDR1 SGHDN and CDR2 FVKESK. V lost 0 bases, J lost 3 bases, and 14 bases lay in between. The CDR3 runs 16 residues. Using immunoSEQ multiplex PCR, the repertoire was profiled, and TCRdb retains in-frame clones only, with some absent. Of hundreds of thousands of clones listed, 78% are singletons. The same data also went into a second study, on human thymus T cells.

The clonotype comes from a boy under two years old with a congenital heart defect. The rearrangement uses TRBV14 and TRBJ2-5, with D possibly matching TRBD1 (5 bases). The sequencing input was thymocytes. The CDR3 DNA sequence: TGTGCCAGCAGCCAAGAATGGGGCCCCGGCGAAGAGACCCAGTACTTC. It specifies CASSQEWGPGEETQYF.